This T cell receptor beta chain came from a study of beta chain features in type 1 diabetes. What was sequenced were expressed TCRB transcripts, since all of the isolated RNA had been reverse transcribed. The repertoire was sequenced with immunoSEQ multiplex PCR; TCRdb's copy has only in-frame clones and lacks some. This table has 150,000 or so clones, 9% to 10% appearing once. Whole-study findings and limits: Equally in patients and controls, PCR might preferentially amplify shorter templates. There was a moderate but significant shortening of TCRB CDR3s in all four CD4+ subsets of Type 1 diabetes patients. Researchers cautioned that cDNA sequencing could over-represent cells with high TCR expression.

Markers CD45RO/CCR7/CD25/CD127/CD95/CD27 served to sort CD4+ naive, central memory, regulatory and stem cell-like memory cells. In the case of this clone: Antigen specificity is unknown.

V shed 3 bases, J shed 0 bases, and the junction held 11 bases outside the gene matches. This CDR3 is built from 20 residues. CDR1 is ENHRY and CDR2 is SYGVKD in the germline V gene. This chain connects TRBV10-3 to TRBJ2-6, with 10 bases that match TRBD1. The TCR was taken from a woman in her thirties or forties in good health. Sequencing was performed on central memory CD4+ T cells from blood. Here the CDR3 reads CAISEIGRDRGPSGANVLTF. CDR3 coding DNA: TGTGCCATCAGTGAAATCGGGCGGGACAGGGGACCCTCTGGGGCCAACGTCCTGACTTTC.